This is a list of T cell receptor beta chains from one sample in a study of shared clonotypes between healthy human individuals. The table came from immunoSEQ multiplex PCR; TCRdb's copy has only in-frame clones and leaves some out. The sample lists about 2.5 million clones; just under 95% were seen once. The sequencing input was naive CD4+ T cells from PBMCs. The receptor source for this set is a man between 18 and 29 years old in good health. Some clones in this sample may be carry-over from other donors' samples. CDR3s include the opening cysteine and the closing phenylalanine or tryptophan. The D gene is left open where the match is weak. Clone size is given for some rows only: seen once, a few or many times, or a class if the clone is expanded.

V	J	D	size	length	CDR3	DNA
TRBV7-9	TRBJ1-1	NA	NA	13	CASSSPLTGEAFF	TGTGCCAGCAGCTCTCCGCTGACGGGAGAAGCTTTCTTT
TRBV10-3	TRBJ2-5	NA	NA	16	CAISESGAPSQETQYF	TGTGCCATCAGTGAATCAGGCGCGCCTTCCCAAGAGACCCAGTACTTC
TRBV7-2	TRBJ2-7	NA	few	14	CASSSVDRTYEQYF	TGTGCCAGCAGCTCAGTCGACAGAACCTACGAGCAGTACTTC
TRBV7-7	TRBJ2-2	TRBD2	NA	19	CASSPIAGEPTANTGELFF	TGTGCCAGCAGCCCAATAGCGGGGGAACCCACTGCGAACACCGGGGAGCTGTTTTTT
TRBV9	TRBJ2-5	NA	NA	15	CASSVDAESQETQYF	TGTGCCAGCAGCGTAGATGCGGAATCCCAAGAGACCCAGTACTTC
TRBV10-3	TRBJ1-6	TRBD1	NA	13	CAIQDRGDSPLHF	TGTGCCATCCAAGACAGGGGCGATTCACCCCTCCACTTT
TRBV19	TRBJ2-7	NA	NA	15	CASRDSGAAVYEQYF	TGTGCCAGTAGGGATAGCGGAGCCGCGGTGTACGAGCAGTACTTC
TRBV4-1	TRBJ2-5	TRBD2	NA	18	CASSRYTYGGRVQETQYF	TGCGCCAGCAGCCGCTACACCTACGGTGGGAGGGTACAAGAGACCCAGTACTTC
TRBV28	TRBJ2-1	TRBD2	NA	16	CASTRAGGPRVNEQFF	TGTGCCAGCACTCGAGCGGGAGGGCCAAGGGTCAATGAGCAGTTCTTC
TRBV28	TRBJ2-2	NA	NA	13	CASSLPTGERLFF	TGTGCCAGCAGTCTGCCGACGGGGGAGCGGCTGTTTTTT
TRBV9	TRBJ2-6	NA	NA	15	CASTSVPSGANVLTF	TGTGCCAGCACCTCCGTACCCTCTGGGGCCAACGTCCTGACTTTC
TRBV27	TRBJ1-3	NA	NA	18	CASSLQGGPIYSGNTIYF	TGTGCCAGCAGTTTACAGGGTGGTCCGATTTACTCTGGAAACACCATATATTTT
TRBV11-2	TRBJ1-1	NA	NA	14	CASSFRALGTEAFF	TGTGCCAGCAGCTTCCGGGCTTTAGGCACTGAAGCTTTCTTT
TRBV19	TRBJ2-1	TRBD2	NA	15	CASSRGLAGVNEQFF	TGTGCCAGTAGTAGGGGGCTAGCGGGAGTCAATGAGCAGTTCTTC
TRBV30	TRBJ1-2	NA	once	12	CALAGTRYGYTF	TGTGCCCTCGCAGGGACTCGGTATGGCTACACCTTC
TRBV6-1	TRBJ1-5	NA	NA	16	CASSEKGAGSNQPQHF	TGTGCCAGCAGTGAAAAGGGTGCGGGGAGTAATCAGCCCCAGCATTTT
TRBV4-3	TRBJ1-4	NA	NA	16	CASSQARRGTNEKLFF	TGCGCCAGCAGCCAAGCCAGGAGGGGGACTAATGAAAAACTGTTTTTT
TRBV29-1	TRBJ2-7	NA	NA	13	CSVEEGRPYEQYF	TGCAGCGTTGAAGAGGGGCGTCCCTACGAGCAGTACTTC
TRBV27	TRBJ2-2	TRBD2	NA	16	CASSHRAGVTTGELFF	TGTGCCAGCAGTCACAGAGCGGGAGTAACCACCGGGGAGCTGTTTTTT
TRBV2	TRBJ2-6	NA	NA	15	CASSARSSGANVLTF	TGTGCCAGCAGTGCTCGTAGCTCTGGGGCCAACGTCCTGACTTTC
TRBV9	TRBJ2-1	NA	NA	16	CASSVSGVAYYNEQFF	TGTGCCAGCAGCGTTTCCGGAGTTGCGTACTACAATGAGCAGTTCTTC
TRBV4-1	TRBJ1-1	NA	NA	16	CASSQTGVGLNTEAFF	TGCGCCAGCAGCCAAACAGGCGTCGGGTTGAACACTGAAGCTTTCTTT
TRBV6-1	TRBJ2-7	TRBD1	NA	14	CASSRDRAVYEQYF	TGTGCCAGCAGCCGGGACAGGGCAGTCTACGAGCAGTACTTC
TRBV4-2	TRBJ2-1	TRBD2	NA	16	CASSPNSGRAGDEQFF	TGTGCCAGCAGCCCCAATAGCGGGAGGGCTGGGGATGAGCAGTTCTTC
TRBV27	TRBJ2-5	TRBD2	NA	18	CASNDVTGTSGRAGTQYF	TGTGCCAGCAACGATGTGACGGGGACTAGCGGGAGGGCCGGGACCCAGTACTTC
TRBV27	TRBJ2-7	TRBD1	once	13	CASRRTGTGEQYF	TGTGCCAGCAGGAGGACAGGGACGGGGGAGCAGTACTTC
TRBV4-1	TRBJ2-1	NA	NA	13	CASSRALYNEQFF	TGCGCCAGCAGCCGTGCCCTCTACAATGAGCAGTTCTTC
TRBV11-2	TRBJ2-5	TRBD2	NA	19	CASSLSPGWGLAVQETQYF	TGTGCCAGCAGCTTGTCACCCGGGTGGGGACTAGCGGTCCAAGAGACCCAGTACTTC
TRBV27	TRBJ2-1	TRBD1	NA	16	CASRQNPGQGWNEQFF	TGTGCCAGCCGTCAGAATCCGGGACAGGGTTGGAATGAGCAGTTCTTC
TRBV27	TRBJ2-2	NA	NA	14	CASSSHGVGGELFF	TGTGCCAGCAGTTCCCACGGGGTTGGCGGGGAGCTGTTTTTT
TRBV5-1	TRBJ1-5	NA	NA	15	CASSMNSGSNQPQHF	TGCGCCAGCAGCATGAACAGTGGTAGCAATCAGCCCCAGCATTTT
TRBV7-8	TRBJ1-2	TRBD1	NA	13	CASSSQGNYGYTF	TGTGCCAGCAGCTCACAGGGGAACTATGGCTACACCTTC
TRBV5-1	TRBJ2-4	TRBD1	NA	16	CASSSAAGQGLNIQYF	TGCGCCAGCAGCTCGGCGGCGGGACAGGGACTGAACATTCAGTACTTC
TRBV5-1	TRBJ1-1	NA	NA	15	CASSLAASRATEAFF	TGCGCCAGCAGCTTGGCGGCTTCCCGAGCCACTGAAGCTTTCTTT
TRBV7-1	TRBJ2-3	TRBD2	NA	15	CASSLTGLYTDTQYF	TGTGCCAGCAGCCTAACGGGACTATACACAGATACGCAGTATTTT
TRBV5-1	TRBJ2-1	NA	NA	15	CASSTGQNQYNEQFF	TGCGCCAGCAGCACCGGACAGAACCAGTACAATGAGCAGTTCTTC
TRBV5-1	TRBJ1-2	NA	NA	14	CASSLDREAGGYTF	TGCGCCAGCAGCTTGGATAGGGAAGCTGGGGGCTACACCTTC
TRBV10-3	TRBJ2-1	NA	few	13	CAISNPAKGEQFF	TGTGCCATCAGTAACCCGGCGAAAGGTGAGCAGTTCTTC
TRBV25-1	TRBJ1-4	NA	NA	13	CATSDRTNEKLFF	TGTGCCACCTCGGACAGAACTAATGAAAAACTGTTTTTT
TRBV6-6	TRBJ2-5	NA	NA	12	CASSYGQETQYF	TGTGCCAGCAGTTACGGCCAAGAGACCCAGTACTTC
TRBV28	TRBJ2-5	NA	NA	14	CASSLSQVAETQYF	TGTGCCAGCAGTTTATCGCAGGTTGCGGAGACCCAGTACTTC
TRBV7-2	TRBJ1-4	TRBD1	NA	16	CASSLVPGQGGEKLFF	TGTGCCAGCAGCTTAGTTCCGGGACAGGGGGGTGAAAAACTGTTTTTT
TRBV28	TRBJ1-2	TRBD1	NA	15	CASSPLGTANYGYTF	TGTGCCAGCAGCCCTCTAGGGACAGCTAACTATGGCTACACCTTC
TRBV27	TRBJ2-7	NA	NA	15	CASRARTRHSYEQYF	TGTGCCAGCAGAGCTCGGACACGCCATTCCTACGAGCAGTACTTC
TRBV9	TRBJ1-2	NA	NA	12	CASSPVGGGYTF	TGTGCCAGCAGCCCCGTGGGGGGTGGCTACACCTTC